This T cell receptor (beta chain) came from a study of blood T cell repertoires in COVID-19. At the level of the study: The samples span acute and convalescent COVID-19 from the United States, Italy and Spain. T cells, B-cell-depleted T cells, or PBMCs supplied cDNA or gDNA.

Generated by immunoSEQ multiplex PCR, the TCRdb table keeps only in-frame clones and is missing some. The table lists about 180,000 clones, over 70% of them singletons. A Seattle source enrolled patients during active infection and followed them longitudinally. In germline, CDR1 is LGHDT, CDR2 YNNKEL (reference sequence). Trimming left V 4 bases short and J 0 bases short, with 7 bases between. The CDR3 is 14 amino acids. This chain links TRBV3-1 (or the pseudogene TRBV3-2) with TRBJ1-3; D remains unclear. The clonotype comes from a woman in her thirties or forties with COVID-19, enrolled during active disease. The specimen sequenced was peripheral blood. The CDR3 DNA follows: TGTGCCAGCAGCCTTCAGGCCTCTGGAAACACCATATATTTT. It specifies CASSLQASGNTIYF.